These T cell receptor beta chains were read from a single sample in a study of blood T cells in healthy people across ages. TCRdb reprocessed the 5' RACE reads via MiXCR and lists one record per CDR3 protein. The profile covers approximately 820,000 distinct CDR3 sequences, with roughly 44% appearing a single time and roughly 18% taken by the ten largest. The sequenced material came from blood. These receptors all stem from a man aged 55 to 70 in good health. Each CDR3 is given with its conserved first and last residue. D genes are given only for firm matches. Some rows mark clone size as missing; the rest say once, few, many or name a class of expanded clone.

j_gene	v_gene	d_gene	abundance	CDR3nt	CDR3aa
TRBJ2-1	TRBV6-2/TRBV6-3	TRBD2	NA	TGTGCCAGCAGTCGAGCGGGGGGGCTAGAGGGTGAGCAGTTCTTC	CASSRAGGLEGEQFF
TRBJ2-1	TRBV6-1	TRBD2	NA	TGTGCCAGCAGTGAAATCGGGGGGACCAGGAATGAGCAGTTCTTC	CASSEIGGTRNEQFF
TRBJ2-3	TRBV20-1	NA	once	TGCAGTGCTAGAGCGCAGTTTCCCGATACGCAGTATTTT	CSARAQFPDTQYF
TRBJ2-7	TRBV4-3	NA	NA	TGCGCCAGCAGCCGGGAGGCGGGGGCCATATGCGAGCAGTACTTC	CASSREAGAICEQYF
TRBJ2-7	TRBV20-1	NA	many	TGCAGTGCTCATCCGGTTGTCTCCTACGAGCAGTACTTC	CSAHPVVSYEQYF
TRBJ2-5	TRBV30	TRBD1	NA	TGTGCCTGGAGTTCCGGGACAGGCCTCAAAGAGACCCAGTACTTC	CAWSSGTGLKETQYF
TRBJ2-1	TRBV24-1	NA	few	TGTGCCACCAGTGATCGAGGATACAATGAGCAGTTCTTC	CATSDRGYNEQFF
TRBJ2-5	TRBV2	NA	few	TGTGCCAGCAGCTACGGAATCCAAGAGACCCAGTACTTC	CASSYGIQETQYF
TRBJ1-1	TRBV6-5	TRBD1	few	TGTGCCAGCAGTAACAGGGGGAACACTGAAGCTTTCTTT	CASSNRGNTEAFF
TRBJ2-5	TRBV6-6	NA	NA	TGTGCCAGCAGTTTTGGGGGGACGGAGACCCAGTACTTC	CASSFGGTETQYF
TRBJ1-4	TRBV2	NA	NA	TGTGCCAGCGCCGGGAACCCCGTTGGGGCTAATGAAAAACTGTTTTTT	CASAGNPVGANEKLFF
TRBJ2-4	TRBV27	NA	NA	TGTGCCAGCAGTTCGAGACATTTAGCCAAAAACATTCAGTACTTC	CASSSRHLAKNIQYF
TRBJ2-7	TRBV6-2/TRBV6-3	TRBD2	few	TGTGCCAGCAGTTCGACTAGCGGGGTCTCCTACGAGCAGTACTTC	CASSSTSGVSYEQYF
TRBJ2-1	TRBV4-3	TRBD2	many	TGCGCCAGCAGCCAGGCGGGGGGCGGAGTAAACAATGAGCAGTTCTTC	CASSQAGGGVNNEQFF
TRBJ2-7	TRBV13	NA	NA	TGTGCCAGCAGTCTGACAGTTCGGGAAATTCCCTACGAGCAGTACTTC	CASSLTVREIPYEQYF
TRBJ2-5	TRBV4-1	TRBD1	few	TGCGCCAGCAGCCAAGATTTAAGGGACAGGCCCCAAGAGACCCAGTACTTC	CASSQDLRDRPQETQYF
TRBJ2-7	TRBV2	NA	few	TGTGCCAGCCAACTGTCGACAGAGACGACCTACGAGCAGTACTTC	CASQLSTETTYEQYF
TRBJ2-5	TRBV9	NA	NA	TGTGCCAGCAGCGTAGAACCTAGCGCCGAGACCCAGTACTTC	CASSVEPSAETQYF
TRBJ2-6	TRBV27	NA	NA	TGTGCCACCGGCGGACGGAACTCTGGGGCCAACGTCCTGACTTTC	CATGGRNSGANVLTF
TRBJ2-7	TRBV6-6	NA	NA	TGTGCCAGCAGTTACAGTAAGACAGATCTCGACGAGCAGTACTTC	CASSYSKTDLDEQYF
TRBJ2-3	TRBV7-9	NA	many	TGTGCCAGCAGCTTACAAGATACGCAGTATTTT	CASSLQDTQYF
TRBJ2-7	TRBV6-1	NA	NA	TGTGCCAGCACCATCCAGGCTGTAAGCTTATGGCAGTACTTC	CASTIQAVSLWQYF
TRBJ1-1	TRBV5-1	TRBD1	NA	TGCGCCAGCAGCCCTCAGGGGGCCTCTGAAGCTTTCTTT	CASSPQGASEAFF
TRBJ2-3	TRBV12-3/TRBV12-4	NA	NA	TGTGCCGGCAGTCGTGGGACGCTAAAAGGCACAGATACGCAGTATTTT	CAGSRGTLKGTDTQYF
TRBJ2-3	TRBV12-3/TRBV12-4	NA	NA	TGTGCCAGCAGTTTTGGGGATGCAGATACGCAGTATTTT	CASSFGDADTQYF
TRBJ2-1	TRBV9	NA	NA	TGTGCCAGCAGCGTAGAGGGGACGGGGCTTCTCAATGAGCAGTTCTTC	CASSVEGTGLLNEQFF
TRBJ1-5	TRBV7-3	NA	NA	TGTGCCAGCGGAGACACCCGGGATCAGCCCCAGCATTTT	CASGDTRDQPQHF
TRBJ1-5	TRBV7-2	NA	NA	TGTGCCAGCAGCTTAGAGCGGCACGGGAAGATCTATAGCAATCAGCCCCAGCATTTT	CASSLERHGKIYSNQPQHF
TRBJ2-1	TRBV5-1	NA	NA	TGCGCCAGCAGCTTGTTCTGGGACAATGAGCAGTTCTTC	CASSLFWDNEQFF